This is a list of T cell receptor beta chains from one sample in a study of immune evolution from preneoplasia to lung adenocarcinoma. Clones were read by immunoSEQ multiplex PCR, and TCRdb kept only the in-frame ones, dropping some. The repertoire holds tens of thousands of clones, with around 79% as singletons. The sequenced sample consisted of FFPE invasive lung adenocarcinoma tissue. All receptors come from a person aged 55-75 years with lung adenocarcinoma. CDR3s include the opening cysteine and the closing phenylalanine or tryptophan. The D gene is left open where the match is weak. Some rows mark clone size as missing; the rest say once, few, many or name a class of expanded clone.

D: NA
size: NA
V: TRBV6-1
J: TRBJ2-3
CDR3: CASRRDLADTQYF
DNA: TGTGCCAGCAGACGGGACTTGGCAGATACGCAGTATTTT

D: TRBD1
size: NA
V: TRBV5-1
J: TRBJ1-4
CDR3: CASSPGQGHEKLFF
DNA: TGCGCCAGCAGCCCGGGACAGGGGCATGAAAAACTGTTTTTT

D: NA
size: few
V: TRBV11-2
J: TRBJ1-1
CDR3: CASSLWRDPSLNTEAFF
DNA: TGTGCCAGCAGCTTATGGAGGGACCCTTCCTTGAACACTGAAGCTTTCTTT

D: TRBD1
size: NA
V: TRBV9
J: TRBJ2-2
CDR3: CASSVGTGSMSGELFF
DNA: TGTGCCAGCAGCGTAGGGACAGGGTCCATGTCCGGGGAGCTGTTTTTT

D: NA
size: NA
V: TRBV5-6
J: TRBJ2-2
CDR3: CASSSPGTRNTGELFF
DNA: TGTGCCAGCAGCTCTCCCGGGACAAGGAACACCGGGGAGCTGTTTTTT

D: TRBD1
size: NA
V: TRBV30
J: TRBJ1-4
CDR3: CAWGDSATNEKLFF
DNA: TGTGCCTGGGGGGACAGTGCAACTAATGAAAAACTGTTTTTT

D: TRBD2
size: NA
V: TRBV30
J: TRBJ2-5
CDR3: CAWIASGVQETQYF
DNA: TGTGCCTGGATAGCTAGCGGGGTGCAAGAGACCCAGTACTTC

D: NA
size: NA
V: TRBV7-2
J: TRBJ2-1
CDR3: CASSFMGSVVSFF
DNA: TGTGCCAGCAGCTTTATGGGAAGTGTCGTCTCGTTCTTC

D: NA
size: NA
V: TRBV6-1
J: TRBJ2-7
CDR3: CASSTAIGSYEQYF
DNA: TGTGCCAGCAGTACAGCCATTGGCTCCTACGAGCAGTACTTC

D: TRBD1
size: NA
V: TRBV19
J: TRBJ1-1
CDR3: CASRRQGGGTEAFF
DNA: TGTGCCAGTCGGAGACAGGGAGGGGGAACTGAAGCTTTCTTT

D: TRBD1
size: NA
V: TRBV4-2
J: TRBJ1-1
CDR3: CASSQDTGGTEAFF
DNA: TGTGCCAGCAGCCAGGACACAGGGGGCACTGAAGCTTTCTTT

D: NA
size: NA
V: TRBV6-1
J: TRBJ2-1
CDR3: CASSDRGSGYNEQFF
DNA: TGTGCCAGCAGTGATCGGGGATCCGGCTACAATGAGCAGTTCTTC

D: TRBD1
size: NA
V: TRBV10-3
J: TRBJ1-2
CDR3: CAISWDRSTYGYTF
DNA: TGTGCCATCAGTTGGGACAGGAGCACTTATGGCTACACCTTC

D: TRBD2
size: NA
V: TRBV27
J: TRBJ2-3
CDR3: CASSDRLAVITDTQYF
DNA: TGTGCCAGCAGTGACCGACTAGCGGTAATAACAGATACGCAGTATTTT

D: TRBD1
size: NA
V: TRBV28
J: TRBJ2-6
CDR3: CASRRPGQAISGANVLTF
DNA: TGTGCCAGCAGGCGCCCGGGACAGGCGATCTCTGGGGCCAACGTCCTGACTTTC

D: NA
size: NA
V: TRBV9
J: TRBJ2-3
CDR3: CASSVDWGTTDTQYF
DNA: TGTGCCAGCAGCGTAGACTGGGGGACGACAGATACGCAGTATTTT

D: TRBD2
size: few
V: TRBV7-3
J: TRBJ2-3
CDR3: CASSLTSGLAGGGADTQYF
DNA: TGTGCCAGCAGCTTAACCTCGGGACTAGCGGGAGGTGGGGCAGATACGCAGTATTTT

D: NA
size: NA
V: TRBV7-9
J: TRBJ2-1
CDR3: CASSWGSYNEQFF
DNA: TGTGCCAGCAGCTGGGGCTCCTACAATGAGCAGTTCTTC

D: NA
size: NA
V: TRBV9
J: TRBJ1-3
CDR3: CASSGQISGNTIYF
DNA: TGTGCCAGCAGCGGACAGATCTCAGGAAACACCATATATTTT

D: TRBD1
size: NA
V: TRBV19
J: TRBJ1-2
CDR3: CASRSGDRGGYTF
DNA: TGTGCCAGTAGGTCCGGGGACAGGGGCGGCTACACCTTC

D: NA
size: NA
V: TRBV28
J: TRBJ1-2
CDR3: CASSLGYYGYTF
DNA: TGTGCCAGCAGTTTAGGGTACTATGGCTACACCTTC

D: NA
size: few
V: TRBV18
J: TRBJ1-3
CDR3: CASSPGQLPDTIYF
DNA: TGTGCCAGCTCACCAGGACAGCTCCCGGACACCATATATTTT

D: NA
size: NA
V: TRBV27
J: TRBJ2-3
CDR3: CASSLSLRTGDTQYF
DNA: TGTGCCAGCAGTTTATCCCTAAGGACTGGAGATACGCAGTATTTT

D: TRBD1
size: few
V: TRBV7-2
J: TRBJ1-5
CDR3: CASSFGTGGNQPQHF
DNA: TGTGCCAGCAGCTTCGGGACAGGGGGCAATCAGCCCCAGCATTTT

D: NA
size: NA
V: TRBV27
J: TRBJ1-5
CDR3: CASSFNREGNQPQHF
DNA: TGTGCCAGCAGTTTCAACAGGGAGGGGAATCAGCCCCAGCATTTT

D: NA
size: few
V: TRBV18
J: TRBJ1-5
CDR3: CASSPYSTYQPQHF
DNA: TGTGCCAGCTCACCCTATTCGACCTATCAGCCCCAGCATTTT

D: NA
size: NA
V: TRBV6-1
J: TRBJ2-7
CDR3: CASSPINYSYEQYF
DNA: TGTGCCAGCAGCCCTATAAACTACTCCTACGAGCAGTACTTC

D: TRBD1
size: NA
V: TRBV11-2
J: TRBJ2-7
CDR3: CASSVDRGALYEQYF
DNA: TGTGCCAGCAGCGTAGACAGGGGGGCCCTCTACGAGCAGTACTTC

D: NA
size: NA
V: TRBV10-3
J: TRBJ1-1
CDR3: CAISELNTEAFF
DNA: TGTGCCATCAGTGAACTGAACACTGAAGCTTTCTTT

D: NA
size: NA
V: TRBV5-6
J: TRBJ1-2
CDR3: CASSFDSPLDGYTF
DNA: TGTGCCAGCAGCTTTGACAGTCCCCTCGATGGCTACACCTTC

D: NA
size: NA
V: TRBV20-1
J: TRBJ2-7
CDR3: CSATTGYEQYF
DNA: TGCAGTGCTACCACAGGCTACGAGCAGTACTTC

D: TRBD1
size: few
V: TRBV14
J: TRBJ1-1
CDR3: CASSRARGPGTEAFF
DNA: TGTGCCAGCAGCCGCGCCAGGGGGCCTGGCACTGAAGCTTTCTTT

D: NA
size: NA
V: TRBV2
J: TRBJ2-7
CDR3: CASSVPRIPHEQYF
DNA: TGTGCCAGCAGTGTCCCGAGGATCCCTCACGAGCAGTACTTC

D: NA
size: few
V: TRBV29-1
J: TRBJ1-2
CDR3: CSVDRIYGYTF
DNA: TGCAGCGTTGACAGAATCTATGGCTACACCTTC

D: NA
size: few
V: TRBV19
J: TRBJ2-3
CDR3: CASNEVGTDTQYF
DNA: TGTGCCAGTAATGAGGTTGGCACAGATACGCAGTATTTT